The 25 T cell receptor beta chains reported below all come from one sample, sequenced in a study of CXCR3-negative and CXCR3-positive naive CD8 T cells. Overall study findings and caveats: Greater hydrophobicity was found in TRB CDR3s of CXCR3-positive naive cells than of CXCR3-negative naive cells.

TRB cDNA was prepared as libraries by UMI-labeled 5' RACE. TCRdb re-called the 5' RACE reads, yielding one record per CDR3 amino acid sequence without DNA. The listing contains roughly 6,000 distinct CDR3 sequences. What these receptors recognize is not known. The material sequenced was naive CXCR3+ CD8+ T cells from blood. Subset noted: CD45RO-CCR7+CD27+CD95- naive CD8+ T cells expressing CXCR3 (TNR3+). The receptors were gathered from a human donor in good health. Some clones in this sample may be carry-over from other donors' samples.

Judged by frequency, this clonotype is medium-sized. The chain has TRBV4-2 and TRBJ2-7; the D gene TCRdb calls, TRBD2, cannot be checked with no DNA. CDR3 length: 15 amino acids. Germline V lookup: CDR1 LGHNA, CDR2 YNFKEQ. The CDR3 protein is CASSPTIASGFEQYF.

This rearrangement joins TRBV20-1 to TRBJ2-7; TCRdb's D call, TRBD1, is unchecked because there is no DNA. The CDR3 runs 13 residues. Germline CDR1 reads DFQATT; CDR2 reads SNEGSKA (reference sequence). The CDR3 sequence: CSAGAASSYEQYF.

The chain employs TRBV27 and TRBJ2-7; TCRdb's assignment of TRBD2 cannot be checked, as there is no DNA. CDR3 length: 15 amino acids. CDR1 and CDR2 (germline): MNHEY, SMNVEV (reference sequence). CDR3 protein: CASRTRREEVAEQYF.

The chain joins TRBV11-1 to TRBJ2-3; checking the TCRdb D call of TRBD1 is not possible without DNA. This CDR3 comprises 15 residues. Per germline, CDR1 SGHAT and CDR2 FQDESV (reference sequence). The CDR3 here is CASRARGQRTDTQYF. Combining the CDR3 with reference TRBV11-1 and TRBJ2-3 gives the whole variable domain EAEVAQSPRYKITEKSQAVAFWCDPISGHATLYWYRQILGQGPELLVQFQDESVVDDSQLPKDRFSAERLKGVDSTLKIQPAELGDSAMYLCASRARGQRTDTQYFGPGTRLTVL.

J is TRBJ2-5 and V is TRBV5-4. The CDR3 runs 12 residues. Germline CDR1 and CDR2: SGHNT and YYREEE (reference sequence). The CDR3 sequence: CASSLGVKTQYF.

This clonotype is labeled medium-sized based on frequency. V is TRBV20-1 and J is TRBJ2-5; the D gene TCRdb calls, TRBD2, cannot be checked with no DNA. CDR3 length: 16 residues. CDR1 is DFQATT, CDR2 SNEGSKA, per germline (reference sequence). The CDR3 protein is CSASPGGGFYQETQYF.

The chain recombines TRBV9 with TRBJ2-5. This CDR3 contains 13 residues. Germline CDR1 is SGDLS and CDR2 is YYNGEE. The CDR3 loop reads CASTSGNQETQYF.

The rearrangement uses TRBV20-1 and TRBJ2-7. The CDR3 consists of 15 residues. Germline V gene lookup returns CDR1 DFQATT and CDR2 SNEGSKA (reference sequence). CDR3 residues: CSARDRARSSYEQYF.

This clonotype is labeled medium-sized based on frequency. The rearrangement links TRBV7-2 to TRBJ2-7; TCRdb's D call, TRBD1, is unchecked because there is no DNA. CDR3 length equals 16 residues. Germline V gene lookup returns CDR1 SGHTA and CDR2 FQGNSA. The CDR3 spells CASSPTGQGYLYEQYF.

This clonotype counts as medium-sized by frequency. V is TRBV4-3 and J is TRBJ2-1; TCRdb calls TRBD1, which cannot be checked without DNA. The CDR3 is made up of 16 amino acids. Germline lookup yields CDR1 LGHNA and CDR2 YSLEER. The CDR3 sequence: CASSQETGVAYNEQFF.

The chain is built from TRBV20-1 and TRBJ2-4. The CDR3 runs to 16 residues. Per germline, CDR1 DFQATT and CDR2 SNEGSKA (reference sequence). The CDR3 here is CSARVRGDLAKNIQYF.

The chain joins TRBV15 to TRBJ1-2. CDR1 LNHNV and CDR2 YYDKDF come from the germline V gene (reference sequence). The CDR3 is 16 residues long. The CDR3 loop reads CATSRDRLVTNYGYTF.

The rearrangement links TRBV25-1 to TRBJ1-2; TCRdb's assignment of TRBD1 cannot be checked, as there is no DNA. The CDR3 sequence is 14 residues long. Germline CDR1 reads MGHDK; CDR2 reads SYGVNS. The CDR3 spells CASSEDRVGYGYTF.

In terms of frequency, this clonotype is medium-sized. This chain links TRBV29-1 with TRBJ2-1; TCRdb names TRBD2, which stays unverified in the absence of DNA. The germline CDR1 and CDR2 sequences are SQVTM and ANQGSEA. The CDR3 contains 13 residues. This CDR3 reads CSGGEAGYNEQFF.

This clonotype is identified as medium-sized from frequency. The chain uses TRBV29-1 and TRBJ2-3; the D call of TRBD1 rests on TCRdb alone, since no DNA is present to check it. This CDR3 contains 15 residues. From germline, CDR1 is SQVTM and CDR2 ANQGSEA. The CDR3 region is CSVEGQVGDTDTQYF.

Frequency places this clonotype as medium-sized. V and J are TRBV7-9 and TRBJ2-1; the TCRdb D gene call, TRBD2, has no DNA to confirm it. This CDR3 comprises 16 residues. CDR1 and CDR2 from the germline V gene are SEHNR and FQNEAQ (reference sequence). This CDR3 is CASSLTSGRTYNEQFF.

Measured by frequency, this clonotype is medium-sized. V is TRBV25-1 and J is TRBJ2-7; TCRdb indicates TRBD2, and absent DNA this call remains unverified. This CDR3 region has 16 residues. Looked up from germline, CDR1 is MGHDK and CDR2 is SYGVNS. CDR3: CASSESGLAGAYEQYF.

The chain joins TRBV4-2 to TRBJ1-1; the D gene TCRdb calls, TRBD1, cannot be checked with no DNA. Germline values: CDR1 LGHNA, CDR2 YNFKEQ. The CDR3 has 17 amino acids. The CDR3 sequence is CASSQDFVGQGITEAFF.

The V gene is TRBV12-3 or TRBV12-4, the J gene TRBJ2-7; the TCRdb call, TRBD1, lacks DNA for checking. This CDR3 is 13 amino acids long. Here the CDR3 reads CASSLNRLGEQYF.

The gene calls are TRBV4-1 and TRBJ1-1; the D call of TRBD1 rests on TCRdb alone, since no DNA is present to check it. There are 15 residues in the CDR3. Germline V CDR1 and CDR2: MGHRA, YSYEKL. The CDR3 loop is CASSQETGANTEAFF.

This clonotype counts as medium-sized by frequency. V is TRBV5-1 and J is TRBJ1-1; TCRdb proposes TRBD1, but this gene call is untestable without DNA. The germline gives CDR1 SGHRS, CDR2 YFSETQ. The CDR3 contains 14 residues. The chain's CDR3 is CASSPTELTDEAFF. Looking up the rest from reference TRBV5-1 and TRBJ1-1 gives the full variable domain: KAGVTQTPRYLIKTRGQQVTLSCSPISGHRSVSWYQQTPGQGLQFLFEYFSETQRNKGNFPGRFSGRQFSNSRSEMNVSTLELGDSALYLCASSPTELTDEAFFGQGTRLTVV.

Its frequency marks this clonotype as medium-sized. The rearrangement uses TRBV2 and TRBJ2-5; the D call from TCRdb, TRBD2, cannot be confirmed without DNA. The CDR3 covers 19 residues. Germline CDR1 reads SNHLY; CDR2 reads FYNNEI. CDR3 protein: CASSGGSGLAVWGQETQYF.

V gene TRBV29-1 combines with J gene TRBJ2-1; TCRdb selects TRBD2, and the lack of DNA leaves this call unchecked. Germline CDR1 SQVTM, CDR2 ANQGSEA. The CDR3 covers 12 residues. CDR3 region: CSVSGSNNEQFF.

This clonotype shows up as medium-sized (0.01 to 0.1%) by frequency. The chain uses TRBV5-4 and TRBJ2-3. Germline-derived CDR1 and CDR2 are SGHNT and YYREEE (reference sequence). The CDR3 contains 14 residues. The CDR3 protein is CASSLGREGDTQYF.

This clonotype counts as medium-sized by frequency. The chain recombines TRBV21-1 with TRBJ2-7; the D call of TRBD1 rests on TCRdb alone, since no DNA is present to check it. TRBV21-1 is assigned pseudogene status. This CDR3 has 15 residues. The CDR3 sequence: CASSKRGQGDYEQYF.